This paragraph reports one T cell receptor (beta chain). Its antigen is undetermined. The V end lost 4 bases, the J end lost 8 bases, and 5 bases lay between the germline ends. In germline, CDR1 is MNHEY, CDR2 SMNVEV (reference sequence). The CDR3 sequence is 10 residues long. The data were taken from a study of graft-versus-host responses after intestinal transplantation. On the study more broadly: As for transplant type, recipients had multivisceral, liver-intestinal, or isolated intestinal grafts. Study-wide findings and caveats: Recipient marrow showed GvH clones, some seen first in ileum or blood.

Profiling relied on immunoSEQ multiplex PCR, and the TCRdb table lists in-frame clones only, not all of them. The repertoire consists of about 99,000 clones, with about nine tenths occurring once and the leading ten covering around 0.07%. This specimen was unstimulated CD8+ T cells sorted from spleen or lymph node cells, taken before transplant. This clonotype was obtained from a human donor who was the organ donor for an intestinal transplant. This chain connects TRBV27 to TRBJ1-2; D call uncertain. CDR3 nucleotides: TGTGCCAGCAGTTGGAGAGGCTACACCTTC. Amino acid sequence: CASSWRGYTF.